This T cell receptor beta chain was documented in a study of blood T cell repertoires in COVID-19. Study background: Italy, Spain and the United States were the sources of the convalescent and acute COVID-19 samples.

This CDR3 is built from 15 residues. Germline CDR1 LNHDA, CDR2 SQIVND (reference sequence). V dropped 5 bases and J dropped 8; count of bases not matched to a gene: 10. This clone was seen only once. As originally analysed: Reference gene primer amplification gave estimated nucleated cell counts. Data came from immunoSEQ multiplex PCR; TCRdb stores just in-frame clones and leaves some out. V and J calls plus clone size are reproduced from that table; the DNA served to infer D and trimming. The sample has some 250,000 clones, 70% to 90% seen once. Input material: peripheral blood. The gene calls are TRBV19 and TRBJ1-4; 8 bases are shared with TRBD1. The sequence was obtained from a man aged 25 to 40 who had recovered from COVID-19. CDR3 sequence: CASSSPQGVSEKLFF. CDR3 DNA: TGTGCCAGTAGTTCCCCACAGGGGGTCTCGGAAAAACTGTTTTTT. Variable domain in full (rest from reference TRBV19 and TRBJ1-4): DGGITQSPKYLFRKEGQNVTLSCEQNLNHDAMYWYRQDPGQGLRLIYYSQIVNDFQKGDIAEGYSVSREKKESFPLTVTSAQKNPTAFYLCASSSPQGVSEKLFFGSGTQLSVL.